These 19 T cell receptor beta chains originate from one sample sequenced in a study of shared clonotypes between healthy human individuals. Produced via immunoSEQ multiplex PCR; TCRdb's table is partial and in-frame only. Of approximately 2.5 million clones in the sample, around nine tenths were seen once. The sequencing sample was made of naive CD4+ T cells sorted from blood. As for subset: CD45RA+ positively selected. The receptors derive from a young man in good health.

The V gene is TRBV4-3, the J gene TRBJ2-4; 9 positions match TRBD2. CDR1 is LGHNA, CDR2 YSLEER, per germline. With 0 bases clipped from V and 6 bases from J, the junction kept 3 bases outside the gene matches. The CDR3 is made up of 15 amino acids. The CDR3 sequence is CASSQDRREGNIQYF. CDR3 DNA sequence: TGCGCCAGCAGCCAAGATAGGCGGGAGGGAAACATTCAGTACTTC.

The chain links TRBV19 to TRBJ2-7; D possibly matches TRBD1 or TRBD2 (5 bases each). The ends were cut back, 5 bases at V and 1 base at J, with 15 bases in the middle. The CDR3 contains 15 residues. Germline assignment: CDR1 LNHDA and CDR2 SQIVND (reference sequence). The CDR3 is CASSVQRGPSYEQYF. In DNA, the CDR3 is TGTGCCAGTAGTGTCCAGAGGGGCCCTTCCTACGAGCAGTACTTC.

The chain couples TRBV10-3 to TRBJ2-7, with 14 bases identical to TRBD2. Germline CDR1 is ENHRY and CDR2 is SYGVKD. This CDR3 is 15 amino acids long. After removal of 3 bases from V and 7 bases from J, the junction contained 5 bases not matched to a gene. CDR3 bases: TGTGCCATCAGTGACGGACTAGCGGGAGGTGGGGAGCAGTACTTC. Encoded protein: CAISDGLAGGGEQYF.

With respect to this clone: One end of the junction varies from germline; a read error may be responsible. The chain employs TRBV7-7 and TRBJ2-1; 7 positions agree with TRBD2. Per germline, CDR1 SSHAT and CDR2 FNYEAQ (reference sequence). The CDR3 has 15 residues. The CDR3 DNA reads TGTGCTAGCAGCTTGGGCCTAGCGGCGTACAATGAGCAGTTCTTC. This sequence encodes CASSLGLAAYNEQFF.

This chain uses TRBV7-7 with TRBJ2-2; D possibly matches TRBD1 or TRBD2 (5 bases each). The CDR3 runs 13 residues. The germline V gene has CDR1 SSHAT and CDR2 FNYEAQ (reference sequence). CDR3 sequence: CASAREGTGELFF. CDR3 nucleotide sequence: TGTGCTAGCGCCCGCGAGGGGACCGGGGAGCTGTTTTTT. Full variable domain (missing parts from reference TRBV7-7 and TRBJ2-2): GAGVSQSPRYKVTKRGQDVTLRCDPISSHATLYWYQQALGQGPEFLTYFNYEAQPDKSGLPSDRFSAERPEGSISTLTIQRTEQRDSAMYRCASAREGTGELFFGEGSRLTVL.

The CDR3 region has the DNA TGTGCCAGCAGCTTCGGACTTGTGAAGGAGACCCAGTACTTC. Amino acids: CASSFGLVKETQYF. This chain links TRBV11-2 with TRBJ2-5; possibly TRBD2 for D (5 bases). Germline V gives CDR1 SGHAT, CDR2 FQNNGV. Between the trimmed V and J ends, which lost 3 bases and 5 bases, there was a span of 13 bases. There are 14 residues in the CDR3.

The CDR3 region is CASSLQVLGGGNTIYF. CDR3 coding DNA: TGTGCCAGCAGCCTACAGGTCCTTGGGGGCGGAAACACCATATATTTT. The V gene is TRBV11-2, the J gene TRBJ1-3; D perhaps matches TRBD1 (6 bases). The CDR3 is made up of 16 amino acids. V gave up 5 bases and J gave up 4 bases, with 18 bases separating them. Germline loops: CDR1 SGHAT, CDR2 FQNNGV.

The gene calls are TRBV2 and TRBJ1-2, with TRBD1 matching over 7 bases. CDR3 size: 17 residues. Trimming cost V 4 bases and J 2 bases; bases outside gene matches: 13. CDR1 and CDR2 (germline): SNHLY, FYNNEI. CDR3 DNA sequence: TGTGCCAGCAGTGTGGAGGGCAGGGGGAGGTTCAACTATGGCTACACCTTC. Translating gives CASSVEGRGRFNYGYTF.

The rearrangement links TRBV5-4 to TRBJ1-3; D gene uncertain. The CDR3 is made up of 16 amino acids. CDR1 and CDR2 (germline): SGHNT, YYREEE (reference sequence). Deletions cut 0 bases from V and 2 bases from J, with 12 bases between. The CDR3 DNA sequence: TGTGCCAGCAGCTTGGGCCAGGCAATCGCTGGAAACACCATATATTTT. As protein: CASSLGQAIAGNTIYF.

V gene TRBV10-2 combines with J gene TRBJ2-2, with D hard to call. CDR3 length equals 14 residues. The V end was cut by 7 bases, the J end by 5 bases, with 14 bases between. The germline CDR1 and CDR2 sequences are WSHSY and SAAADI. CDR3 region: CASTKFPDTGELFF. The CDR3 DNA reads TGCGCCAGCACCAAGTTCCCAGATACCGGGGAGCTGTTTTTT.

The CDR3 here is CATKEGMNTGELFF. The CDR3 nucleotides are TGTGCCACCAAGGAGGGAATGAACACCGGGGAGCTGTTTTTT. V gene TRBV19 combines with J gene TRBJ2-2; TRBD2 is a possible D gene (6 bases). The CDR3 sequence is 14 residues long. The germline CDR1 and CDR2 sequences are LNHDA and SQIVND (reference sequence). The V end lost 10 bases, the J end lost 1 base, and 13 bases lay between the germline ends.

The chain couples TRBV6-1 to TRBJ2-5; 8 bases agree with TRBD1. The V and J ends lost 4 bases and 1 base, in that order; junction bases with no gene match: 2. The length of the CDR3 is 14 residues. Germline V lookup: CDR1 MNHNS, CDR2 SASEGT. CDR3 in DNA: TGTGCCAGCAGTGGGCAGGGGGCCCAAGAGACCCAGTACTTC. Translated, it gives CASSGQGAQETQYF.

The V call is TRBV4-3, the J call TRBJ2-1, with TRBD2 matching 7 bases. The CDR3 length is 16 residues. Germline CDR1 reads LGHNA; CDR2 reads YSLEER. The V segment lost 3 bases and the J segment 9 bases; nucleotides outside the gene matches: 14. The CDR3 DNA reads as TGCGCCAGCAGCCACGAAGGCGCGGGAGCGAAGGTTGAGCAGTTCTTC. Its protein product is CASSHEGAGAKVEQFF.

About this clone itself: The identical CDR3 is also encoded by other nucleotide sequences in the sample. V and J are TRBV5-4 and TRBJ2-3, with 11 positions matching TRBD2. The CDR3 consists of 16 residues. The germline CDR1 and CDR2 sequences are SGHNT and YYREEE (reference sequence). The J segment lost 1 base and the V segment lost 2 bases, leaving 3 bases of the junction unmatched. The DNA of the CDR3 is TGTGCCAGCAGCTTAGGGACTAGCGGACGCACAGATACGCAGTATTTT. Translated, it gives CASSLGTSGRTDTQYF.

This sequence joins TRBV7-9 and TRBJ1-6; D ambiguous. Trimming removed 3 bases from V and 8 bases from J, with 11 bases in between. Germline CDR1 is SEHNR and CDR2 is FQNEAQ (reference sequence). CDR3 length: 14 amino acids. CDR3 residues: CASSLERWDSPLHF. Written as DNA, the CDR3 is TGTGCCAGCAGCTTGGAGAGGTGGGATTCACCCCTCCACTTT. The full variable domain, with the rest looked up from reference TRBV7-9 and TRBJ1-6, is DTGVSQNPRHKITKRGQNVTFRCDPISEHNRLYWYRQTLGQGPEFLTYFQNEAQLEKSRLLSDRFSAERPKGSFSTLEIQRTEQGDSAMYLCASSLERWDSPLHFGNGTRLTVT.

As for this clone: Distinct nucleotide sequences in the sample also encode this CDR3. The chain uses TRBV2 and TRBJ2-3, with D unclear. The CDR3 runs 13 residues. Germline-derived CDR1 and CDR2 are SNHLY and FYNNEI. The germline V and J ends were trimmed by 3 bases and 1 base, with 5 bases remaining between them. Here the CDR3 reads CASSDWGTDTQYF. CDR3 bases: TGTGCCAGCAGTGACTGGGGCACAGATACGCAGTATTTT.

The rearrangement joins TRBV5-6 to TRBJ1-2; no clear D. This CDR3 is 12 amino acids long. Trimming cost V 5 bases and J 4 bases, with 9 bases left between them. CDR1 SGHDT and CDR2 YYEEEE come from the germline V gene. The CDR3 protein is CASRPELYGYTF. The CDR3 DNA reads as TGTGCCAGCAGACCGGAGCTCTATGGCTACACCTTC.

A single count supports this clone. The rearrangement links TRBV7-2 to TRBJ2-7, with 8 bases that match TRBD1. The CDR3 sequence is 16 residues long. The J segment lost 6 bases and the V segment lost 1 base, leaving 11 bases of the junction unmatched. The V gene's germline CDR1 is SGHTA and CDR2 FQGNSA. The CDR3 coding sequence is TGTGCCAGCAGCTTAGACGGGACAGGAACCTTTCGCGAGCAGTACTTC. As protein: CASSLDGTGTFREQYF.

This chain uses TRBV19 with TRBJ1-5, with no clear D. Germline assignment: CDR1 LNHDA and CDR2 SQIVND (reference sequence). The CDR3 runs to 15 residues. V gave up 3 bases and J gave up 2 bases, with 11 bases separating them. The CDR3 DNA sequence: TGTGCCAGTAGTATGTGGGGAATTGGCAATCAGCCCCAGCATTTT. Its protein is CASSMWGIGNQPQHF.